The source of this T cell receptor (beta chain) is a study of blood T cell repertoires in COVID-19. The CDR3 has 17 residues. Some clones are missing from TCRdb's copy, which holds only in-frame ones; the method was immunoSEQ multiplex PCR. The table includes under 350,000 clones, about 89% detected once. Sequenced sample: PBMCs or T cells enriched from blood (not recorded which). The receptor was derived from a woman under 30 who had recovered from COVID-19. The chain recombines TRBV21-1 with TRBJ2-1; TRBD1, the table's D call, lacks a check against the DNA. TRBV21-1 is a recognized pseudogene. CDR3 nucleotides: TGTGCCAGCAGCAAATCAAACAGGACGAGCTCCTACAATGAGCAGTTCTTC. Amino acid sequence: CASSKSNRTSSYNEQFF.